Given below is one T cell receptor (beta chain) in context. At the DNA level, this CDR3 is encoded by other sequences in the same sample as well. This record comes from a study of blood T cell repertoires in COVID-19. Study as a whole: Some COVID-19 samples were acute and others convalescent; all came from the United States, Italy and Spain.

Authors' methods: Cell counts per sample came from amplifying reference gene primers. Repertoires were generated with immunoSEQ multiplex PCR, while TCRdb's copy carries only in-frame clones and drops some. That table gives V, J and clone size, and the DNA gave D and trimming. The sample has approximately 440,000 clones; about 92% are singletons. This CDR3 has 12 residues. Germline lookup yields CDR1 SGDLS and CDR2 YYNGEE. Deletions cut 0 bases from V and 8 bases from J, with 8 bases between. This receptor was obtained from a man aged 18 to 30 who had recovered from COVID-19. The sample taken for sequencing was PBMCs or T cells enriched from blood (not recorded which). The rearrangement links TRBV9 to TRBJ1-2, with D possibly matching TRBD1 (5 bases). CDR3 sequence: CASSVVGGGYTF. CDR3 sequence (DNA): TGTGCCAGCAGCGTAGTGGGGGGAGGCTACACCTTC.